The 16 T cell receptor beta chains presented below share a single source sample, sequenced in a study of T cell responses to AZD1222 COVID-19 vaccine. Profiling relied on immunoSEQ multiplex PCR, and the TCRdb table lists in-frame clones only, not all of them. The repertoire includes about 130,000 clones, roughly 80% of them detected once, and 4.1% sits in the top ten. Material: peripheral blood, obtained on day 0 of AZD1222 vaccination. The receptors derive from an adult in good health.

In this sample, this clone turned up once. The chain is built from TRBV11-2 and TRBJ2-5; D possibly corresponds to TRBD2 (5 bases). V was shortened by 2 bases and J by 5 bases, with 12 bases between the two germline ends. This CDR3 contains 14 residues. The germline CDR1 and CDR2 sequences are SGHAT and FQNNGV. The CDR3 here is CASSLTFGEETQYF. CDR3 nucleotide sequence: TGTGCCAGCAGCTTAACTTTCGGGGAGGAGACCCAGTACTTC.

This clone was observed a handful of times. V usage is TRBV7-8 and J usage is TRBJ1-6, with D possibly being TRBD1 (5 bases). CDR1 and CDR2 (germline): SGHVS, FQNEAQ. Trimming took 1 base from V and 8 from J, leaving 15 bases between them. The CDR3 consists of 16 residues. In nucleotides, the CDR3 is TGTGCCAGCAGCTTAGGGGTGGGACCCGGGGATTCACCCCTCCACTTT. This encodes CASSLGVGPGDSPLHF. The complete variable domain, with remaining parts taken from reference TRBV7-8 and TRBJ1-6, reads GAGVSQSPRYKVAKRGQDVALRCDPISGHVSLFWYQQALGQGPEFLTYFQNEAQLDKSGLPSDRFFAERPEGSVSTLKIQRTQQEDSAVYLCASSLGVGPGDSPLHFGNGTRLTVT.

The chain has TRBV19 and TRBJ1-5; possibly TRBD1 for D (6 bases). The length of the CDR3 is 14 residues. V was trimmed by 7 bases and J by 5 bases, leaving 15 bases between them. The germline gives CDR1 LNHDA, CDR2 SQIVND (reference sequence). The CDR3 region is CASTRGQGYQPQHF. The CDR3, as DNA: TGTGCCAGTACCCGAGGTCAGGGGTATCAGCCCCAGCATTTT.

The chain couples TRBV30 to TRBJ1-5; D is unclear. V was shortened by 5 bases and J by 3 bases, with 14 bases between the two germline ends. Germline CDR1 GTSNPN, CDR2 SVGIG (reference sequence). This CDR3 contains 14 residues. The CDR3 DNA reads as TGTGCCTGGGGGAGAGCGGGATTCAATCAGCCCCAGCATTTT. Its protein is CAWGRAGFNQPQHF.

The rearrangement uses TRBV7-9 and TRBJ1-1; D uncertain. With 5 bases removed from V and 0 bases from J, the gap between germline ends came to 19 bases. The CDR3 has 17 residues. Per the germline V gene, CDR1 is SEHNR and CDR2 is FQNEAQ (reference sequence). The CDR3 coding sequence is TGTGCCAGCAGCCCCCGTAAGGGTTCGGCCATGAACACTGAAGCTTTCTTT. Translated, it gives CASSPRKGSAMNTEAFF.

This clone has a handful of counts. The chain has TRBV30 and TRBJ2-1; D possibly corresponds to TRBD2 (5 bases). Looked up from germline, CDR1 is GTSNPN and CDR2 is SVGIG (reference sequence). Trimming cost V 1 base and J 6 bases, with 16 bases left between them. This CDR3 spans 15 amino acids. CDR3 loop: CAWSAILGSGNEQFF. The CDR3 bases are TGTGCCTGGAGTGCAATACTAGGGTCGGGCAATGAGCAGTTCTTC.

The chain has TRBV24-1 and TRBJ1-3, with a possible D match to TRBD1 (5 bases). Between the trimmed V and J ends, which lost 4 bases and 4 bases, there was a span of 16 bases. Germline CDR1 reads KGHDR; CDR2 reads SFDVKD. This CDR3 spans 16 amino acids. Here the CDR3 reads CATSDSGTDAGNTIYF. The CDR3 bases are TGTGCCACCAGTGACTCCGGGACCGATGCCGGAAACACCATATATTTT.

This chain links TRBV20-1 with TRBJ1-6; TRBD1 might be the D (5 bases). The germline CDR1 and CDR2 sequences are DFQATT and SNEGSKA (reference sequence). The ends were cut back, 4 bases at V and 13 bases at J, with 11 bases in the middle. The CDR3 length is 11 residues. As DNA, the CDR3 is TGCAGTGCTAATCAGGGTTTTCCCCTCCACTTT. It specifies CSANQGFPLHF.

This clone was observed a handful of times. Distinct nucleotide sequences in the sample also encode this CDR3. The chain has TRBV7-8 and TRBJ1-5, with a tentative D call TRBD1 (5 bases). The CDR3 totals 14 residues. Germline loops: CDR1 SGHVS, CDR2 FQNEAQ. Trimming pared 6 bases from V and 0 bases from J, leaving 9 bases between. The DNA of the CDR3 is TGTGCCAGCAGTCAGGGAAATAGCAATCAGCCCCAGCATTTT. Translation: CASSQGNSNQPQHF.

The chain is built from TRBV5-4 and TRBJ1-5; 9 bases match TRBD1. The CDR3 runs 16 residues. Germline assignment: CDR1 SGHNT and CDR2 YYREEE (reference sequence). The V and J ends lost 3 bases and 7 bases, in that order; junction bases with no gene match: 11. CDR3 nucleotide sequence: TGTGCCAGCAGCTCGGACAAGGACAGGGGCGGGCAGCCCCAGCATTTT. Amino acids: CASSSDKDRGGQPQHF.

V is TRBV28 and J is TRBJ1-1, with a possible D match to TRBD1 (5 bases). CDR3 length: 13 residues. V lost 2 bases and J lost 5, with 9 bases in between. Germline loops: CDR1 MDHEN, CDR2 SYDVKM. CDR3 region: CASSLGGATEAFF. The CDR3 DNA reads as TGTGCCAGCAGTTTAGGAGGGGCAACTGAAGCTTTCTTT.

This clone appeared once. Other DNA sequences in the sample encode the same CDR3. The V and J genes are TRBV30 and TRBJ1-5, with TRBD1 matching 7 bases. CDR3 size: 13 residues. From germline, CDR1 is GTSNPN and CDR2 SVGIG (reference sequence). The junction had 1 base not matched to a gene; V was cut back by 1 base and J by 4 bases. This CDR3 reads CAWSGQGNQPQHF. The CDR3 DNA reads TGTGCCTGGAGTGGACAGGGAAATCAGCCCCAGCATTTT.

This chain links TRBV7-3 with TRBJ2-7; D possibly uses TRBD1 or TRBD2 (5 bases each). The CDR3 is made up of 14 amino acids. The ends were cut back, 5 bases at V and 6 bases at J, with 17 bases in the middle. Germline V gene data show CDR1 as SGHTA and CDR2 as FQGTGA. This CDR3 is CASSAGQGGLEQYF. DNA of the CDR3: TGTGCCAGCAGCGCCGGACAAGGAGGTCTCGAGCAGTACTTC.

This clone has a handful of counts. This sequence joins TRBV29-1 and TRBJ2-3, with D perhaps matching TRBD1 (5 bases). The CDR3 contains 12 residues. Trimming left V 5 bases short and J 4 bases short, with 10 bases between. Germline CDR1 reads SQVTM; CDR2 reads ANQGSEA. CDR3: CSVHQGPDTQYF. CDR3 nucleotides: TGCAGCGTTCACCAGGGTCCAGATACGCAGTATTTT.

DNA for the CDR3: TGTGCCAGCTCACCTCGGACAGGGGATATTATGAACACTGAAGCTTTCTTT. Amino acids: CASSPRTGDIMNTEAFF. The chain carries TRBV18 and TRBJ1-1; 9 bases are shared with TRBD1. With 3 bases clipped from V and 0 bases from J, the junction kept 8 bases outside the gene matches. CDR3 length equals 17 residues. The germline V gene has CDR1 KGHSH and CDR2 LQKENI.

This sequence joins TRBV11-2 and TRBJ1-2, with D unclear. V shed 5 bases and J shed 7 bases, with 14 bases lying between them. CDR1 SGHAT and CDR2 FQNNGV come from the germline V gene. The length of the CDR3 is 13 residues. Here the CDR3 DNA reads TGTGCCAGCAGCCCCCCAGGTGGTAGTGGCTACACCTTC. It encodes CASSPPGGSGYTF.